Described below is a single T cell receptor beta chain sequence and its context. Its antigen is unknown. Within one base of it there is no much larger clone, and no base qualities were kept. This sample is drawn from a study of T cell repertoires in cytomegalovirus infection (dated by TCRdb to between 2019 and 2020). For context, the study as a whole: Donor HLA type was relevant to the analysis, as public TCR beta signatures indicated carriage of CMV infection together with the matching HLA type. Overall study outcomes, separate from this receptor: Carriers of CMV infection plus the relevant HLA type were discriminated by the cumulative frequency of public TCR beta family members in the study cohort and in an independent approximately 340-donor cohort. The ex vivo response was dominated by HLA-C-restricted CMV-specific TCR beta clonotypes, which also provided the single most frequent clonotype in two of eight donors.

The instrument was an Illumina HiSeq 1500. In-frame beta chains were kept once TCRdb had trimmed the public reads at Q25 with fastp and called clones with MiXCR. One record per CDR3 amino acid sequence lists the most common genes and DNA. In this sample the table shows 400,000 to 550,000 distinct CDR3 sequences, approximately 11% of which occur a single time. Roughly 10% of the sample belongs to the ten largest clones. CDR3 length: 14 amino acids, cysteine to phenylalanine. The only DNA kept is the CDR3, 42 bases in frame from the first base. The germline V gene encodes CDR1 SGHRS and CDR2 YFSETQ. V is trimmed back by 7 bases and J by 4 bases, and the junction contains 5 bases that no gene match accounts for.

The chain is encoded by TRBV5-1 joined to TRBJ2-2; TRBD2 fits 9 bases in the junction. Material: PBMCs. This sequence originates from a human donor in good health (CMV status not recorded). Some clones in this sample may be carry-over from other donors' samples. The DNA sequence is given as TGCGCCAGCGGCGGGACTAGCCTCACCGGGGAGCTGTTTTTT. This gives the protein CASGGTSLTGELFF. Here the CDR3 is joined to the reference TRBV5-1 and TRBJ2-2 genes, and the full variable domain is: KAGVTQTPRYLIKTRGQQVTLSCSPISGHRSVSWYQQTPGQGLQFLFEYFSETQRNKGNFPGRFSGRQFSNSRSEMNVSTLELGDSALYLCASGGTSLTGELFFGEGSRLTVL.